The 9 T cell receptor beta chains presented below share a single source sample, sequenced in a study of cytomegalovirus exposure and HLA in healthy donors. Primers: 60 Vbeta forward and 13 Jbeta reverse. The method was immunoSEQ multiplex PCR; TCRdb's version includes in-frame clones alone and lacks a portion of them. The table includes 150,000 to 160,000 clones, more than 75% detected once. Sequenced sample: PBMCs. These receptors were collected from a young woman in good health and CMV-seronegative.

This clone was seen only once. This sequence joins TRBV5-1 and TRBJ2-3; 11 nucleotides agree with TRBD2. With V trimmed by 0 bases and J by 0 bases, 6 bases remained unmatched. From germline, CDR1 is SGHRS and CDR2 YFSETQ. The CDR3 sequence is 18 residues long. The CDR3, as DNA: TGCGCCAGCAGCTTGGCCGTACTAGCGGGGGCCAGCACAGATACGCAGTATTTT. This codes for CASSLAVLAGASTDTQYF.

The rearrangement links TRBV4-1 to TRBJ2-1, with D unclear. The CDR3 has 15 amino acids. Trimming cost V 1 base and J 4 bases, with 11 bases left between them. The germline V gene encodes CDR1 MGHRA and CDR2 YSYEKL. Here the CDR3 reads CASSQGWRQYNEQFF. CDR3 DNA sequence: TGCGCCAGCAGCCAAGGGTGGCGGCAGTACAATGAGCAGTTCTTC.

J is TRBJ1-2 and V is TRBV19; 9 bases align to TRBD1. CDR3 size: 15 residues. Per germline, CDR1 LNHDA and CDR2 SQIVND (reference sequence). Trimming removed 6 bases from V and 3 bases from J; junction bases left unmatched: 8. Here the CDR3 reads CASRPGQGIYYGYTF. The CDR3 coding sequence is TGTGCCAGTAGGCCGGGACAGGGTATTTACTATGGCTACACCTTC.

V and J are TRBV4-1 and TRBJ1-6; D ambiguous. The length of the CDR3 is 13 residues. Germline V gene data show CDR1 as MGHRA and CDR2 as YSYEKL. The V end was cut by 0 bases, the J end by 10 bases, with 7 bases between. Here the CDR3 reads CASSQEGPSPLHF. As DNA, the CDR3 is TGCGCCAGCAGCCAAGAGGGCCCCTCACCCCTCCACTTT.

The V and J genes are TRBV2 and TRBJ1-1; TRBD1 aligns across 9 bases. Germline lookup yields CDR1 SNHLY and CDR2 FYNNEI. The length of the CDR3 is 14 residues. V was pared by 2 bases and J by 5 bases, with 3 bases of the junction left unmatched. As DNA, the CDR3 is TGTGCCAGCAGTGAAAACAGGGGGCGTACTGAAGCTTTCTTT. This translates into CASSENRGRTEAFF.

This rearrangement joins TRBV28 to TRBJ1-2, with D possibly TRBD1 on 6 matching bases. The germline V gene encodes CDR1 MDHEN and CDR2 SYDVKM. The CDR3 runs to 12 residues. Deletions cut 6 bases from V and 7 bases from J, with 12 bases between. The CDR3 DNA reads as TGTGCCAGCAGCGTACAGGGTTTTGGCTACACCTTC. It codes for CASSVQGFGYTF.

The chain is built from TRBV2 and TRBJ1-2; tentative D call: TRBD1 (6 bases). CDR3 size: 13 residues. The germline gives CDR1 SNHLY, CDR2 FYNNEI. V was cut by 7 bases and J by 4 bases, with 13 bases left in between. The CDR3 sequence: CASILRTAYGYTF. In DNA, the CDR3 is TGTGCCAGCATTCTTCGGACAGCCTATGGCTACACCTTC.

The chain is built from TRBV28 and TRBJ2-1; no definite D call. The CDR3 is 15 residues long. The germline V gene has CDR1 MDHEN and CDR2 SYDVKM. Trimming took 2 bases from V and 0 from J, leaving 8 bases between them. CDR3: CASSLKTGSYNEQFF. The DNA for the CDR3 is TGTGCCAGCAGTTTAAAGACGGGCTCCTACAATGAGCAGTTCTTC.

The chain uses TRBV18 and TRBJ1-1; TRBD1 agrees at 7 bases. Germline CDR1 and CDR2: KGHSH and LQKENI. V trimming: 3 bases; J trimming: 3 bases; junction bases outside the gene matches: 7. This CDR3 comprises 15 residues. The CDR3 nucleotides read TGTGCCAGCTCACCTAAACAGGGGCAGCACACTGAAGCTTTCTTT. This codes for CASSPKQGQHTEAFF. Variable domain in full (rest from reference TRBV18 and TRBJ1-1): NAGVMQNPRHLVRRRGQEARLRCSPMKGHSHVYWYRQLPEEGLKFMVYLQKENIIDESGMPKERFSAEFPKEGPSILRIQQVVRGDSAAYFCASSPKQGQHTEAFFGQGTRLTVV.